The rows below give T cell receptor beta chains drawn from one sample of a study of shared clonotypes between healthy human individuals. The assay was immunoSEQ multiplex PCR, and TCRdb's table has in-frame clones only and misses some. The table includes around 2.5 million clones, roughly 93% detected once. Specimen: naive CD4+ T cells from PBMCs. These receptors all stem from a man younger than 30 in good health. Some clones in this sample may be carry-over from other donors' samples. Each CDR3 is given with its conserved first and last residue. D genes are given only for firm matches. Part of the rows lack a size; the others show once, few, many or a class for expanded clones.

NA	TRBV7-3	NA	TRBJ1-2	TGTGCCAGCAGCTTAGATCGGCAGAAAGGCTACACCTTC	CASSLDRQKGYTF
NA	TRBV7-3	once	TRBJ2-1	TGTGCCAGCAGCTTAACCAGGCACAATGAGCAGTTCTTC	CASSLTRHNEQFF
NA	TRBV7-2	NA	TRBJ1-2	TGTGCCAGCAGCCCACGGTGGGGGACGGACTATGGCTACACCTTC	CASSPRWGTDYGYTF
NA	TRBV28	NA	TRBJ2-5	TGTGCCAGCAGTCTCCCGAGGTCAACAGGGATCCAAGAGACCCAGTACTTC	CASSLPRSTGIQETQYF
NA	TRBV7-2	NA	TRBJ1-4	TGTGCCAGCAGCTTAGCCGACACGGGGGGTGAAAAACTGTTTTTT	CASSLADTGGEKLFF
NA	TRBV9	NA	TRBJ2-2	TGTGCCAGCAGCGTAGAACCGAACTCCGTGACCGGGGAGCTGTTTTTT	CASSVEPNSVTGELFF
TRBD1	TRBV5-4	NA	TRBJ1-2	TGTGCCAGCAGCTCAAGACAGGGGGCGTCGGACACCTTC	CASSSRQGASDTF
TRBD1	TRBV2	NA	TRBJ2-7	TGTGCCAGCAGGGGGACAGGGCGGTACGAGCAGTACTTC	CASRGTGRYEQYF
TRBD2	TRBV4-2	NA	TRBJ2-7	TGTGCCAGCAGCCAAGGGCCTAGCGGGAGCGCCGAGCAGTACTTC	CASSQGPSGSAEQYF
TRBD1	TRBV6-5	NA	TRBJ2-7	TGTGCCGCGCGGGACAGGGCGGACGAGCAGTACTTC	CAARDRADEQYF
TRBD1	TRBV5-5	NA	TRBJ2-7	TGTGCCAGCTCCCCGAAAGGGGGCGGCGAGCAGTACTTC	CASSPKGGGEQYF
NA	TRBV28	NA	TRBJ1-4	TGTGCCAGCAGTTTAGGGGATGCTAATGAAAAACTGTTTTTT	CASSLGDANEKLFF
TRBD2	TRBV27	NA	TRBJ2-2	TGTGCCAGCAGTTACGCGGGGGGCTTCGGGGAGCTGTTTTTT	CASSYAGGFGELFF
TRBD1	TRBV6-6	NA	TRBJ1-2	TGTGCCAGCACTATAGGACAGGGAAGCAATGGCTACACCTTC	CASTIGQGSNGYTF
NA	TRBV4-1	NA	TRBJ2-7	TGCGCCAGCAGCCAAGATACCTGGAGGGATGGGGCCTACGAGCAGTACTTC	CASSQDTWRDGAYEQYF
NA	TRBV7-8	NA	TRBJ2-7	TGTGCCAGCAGCCGAGAGCGTTACGAGCAGTACTTC	CASSRERYEQYF
NA	TRBV11-3	NA	TRBJ2-1	TGTGCCAGCAGTAACGAGGGGTTTCGGTCCTACAATGAGCAGTTCTTC	CASSNEGFRSYNEQFF
NA	TRBV6-1	NA	TRBJ1-1	TGTGCCAGCAGTGAAGAGATGGAGGGGCCAGCTTTCTTT	CASSEEMEGPAFF
NA	TRBV5-1	NA	TRBJ1-4	TGCGCCAGCAGCGCTGGGGTCGCAGGGGAGGGGGAAAAACTGTTTTTT	CASSAGVAGEGEKLFF
NA	TRBV4-3	NA	TRBJ1-1	TGCGCCAGCAGCCAAGTCGTTTGGACCCCGGGGGGCACTGAAGCTTTCTTT	CASSQVVWTPGGTEAFF
NA	TRBV10-1	NA	TRBJ2-1	TGCGCCAGCAGTGAAGAGGGAGGTAGGGAGCAGTTCTTC	CASSEEGGREQFF
TRBD1	TRBV6-1	NA	TRBJ1-4	TGTGCCAGCAGTGGGAACAGGGGGCCTAATGAAAAACTGTTTTTT	CASSGNRGPNEKLFF
NA	TRBV5-4	NA	TRBJ2-1	TGTGCCAGCAGCTTAACCAGATCGCAGGGAATGGACAGCTCCTACAATGAGCAGTTCTTC	CASSLTRSQGMDSSYNEQFF
NA	TRBV30	NA	TRBJ2-1	TGTGCCTGGAGTCGCCGGGGTGGCAATGAGCAGTTCTTC	CAWSRRGGNEQFF
TRBD1	TRBV11-2	NA	TRBJ2-7	TGTGCCAGCAGCTACCCAGGACAGGGGAGGCGCGAGCAGTACTTC	CASSYPGQGRREQYF
NA	TRBV18	few	TRBJ1-3	TGTGCCAGCTCACTCTCTGGAAACACCATATATTTT	CASSLSGNTIYF
NA	TRBV2	NA	TRBJ1-1	TGTGCCAGCAGTGCGGACGTGGAGGGGAACACTGAAGCTTTCTTT	CASSADVEGNTEAFF
NA	TRBV28	NA	TRBJ2-7	TGTGCCAGCACCCCGGGACATCAAGGCAACGAGCAGTACTTC	CASTPGHQGNEQYF
NA	TRBV18	NA	TRBJ2-2	TGTGCCAGCTCACCGGGAAGGGAGACCGGGGAGCTGTTTTTT	CASSPGRETGELFF